This is a list of T cell receptor beta chains from one sample in a study of shared clonotypes between healthy human individuals. Here immunoSEQ multiplex PCR was the method, and the copy in TCRdb shows in-frame clones only, minus some. The table lists 1,500,000 or so clones, roughly 96% of them singletons. The sequenced sample consisted of naive CD4+ T cells sorted from blood. Receptors originate from a young man in good health. Both conserved end residues are trimmed from each CDR3. Each record gives: D gene, J gene, V gene, CDR3 protein. D genes are given only for firm matches.

d_call: NA; j_call: TRBJ2-7; v_call: TRBV27; cdr3_aa: ASSFPGEVNEQY
d_call: TRBD1; j_call: TRBJ1-2; v_call: TRBV5-5; cdr3_aa: ASSTGDSYGYT
d_call: NA; j_call: TRBJ2-7; v_call: TRBV6-5; cdr3_aa: ASSYSSGLQQY
d_call: NA; j_call: TRBJ2-5; v_call: TRBV30; cdr3_aa: AWTPLGQGEETQY
d_call: TRBD1; j_call: TRBJ1-3; v_call: TRBV6-1; cdr3_aa: ASSEVTGGHSGNTIY
d_call: NA; j_call: TRBJ1-5; v_call: TRBV19; cdr3_aa: ASNDRPTGNQPQH
d_call: NA; j_call: TRBJ1-5; v_call: TRBV28; cdr3_aa: ASSFGLNQPQH
d_call: NA; j_call: TRBJ2-1; v_call: TRBV28; cdr3_aa: ASSWLGSDEQF
d_call: NA; j_call: TRBJ1-3; v_call: TRBV7-8; cdr3_aa: ASSFTGTPYSGNTIY
d_call: NA; j_call: TRBJ2-1; v_call: TRBV9; cdr3_aa: ASSVFPGTQPGNEQF
d_call: NA; j_call: TRBJ1-5; v_call: TRBV10-3; cdr3_aa: AISESVSTRPQH
d_call: NA; j_call: TRBJ2-3; v_call: TRBV6-6; cdr3_aa: ASGGTTDTQY
d_call: NA; j_call: TRBJ2-1; v_call: TRBV20-1; cdr3_aa: SAGELNEQF
d_call: NA; j_call: TRBJ1-4; v_call: TRBV5-4; cdr3_aa: ASSLGPTGDEKLF
d_call: TRBD2; j_call: TRBJ2-7; v_call: TRBV7-6; cdr3_aa: ASSSRAGGPYEQY
d_call: NA; j_call: TRBJ2-7; v_call: TRBV28; cdr3_aa: ASSLRLVRPYEQY
d_call: TRBD2; j_call: TRBJ2-7; v_call: TRBV28; cdr3_aa: ASRSGLRPYEQY
d_call: NA; j_call: TRBJ2-3; v_call: TRBV19; cdr3_aa: ASMWGDTQY
d_call: NA; j_call: TRBJ1-2; v_call: TRBV18; cdr3_aa: ASSLDAYGYT
d_call: NA; j_call: TRBJ2-1; v_call: TRBV2; cdr3_aa: ASRRAGYNEQF
d_call: NA; j_call: TRBJ2-5; v_call: TRBV5-1; cdr3_aa: ASSSTRGQETQY
d_call: TRBD2; j_call: TRBJ2-1; v_call: TRBV6-5; cdr3_aa: ASSPGGEGSQF
d_call: NA; j_call: TRBJ1-2; v_call: TRBV6-1; cdr3_aa: ATYRVEAHGYT
d_call: TRBD2; j_call: TRBJ2-1; v_call: TRBV14; cdr3_aa: ASSPLSGRGDEQF
d_call: NA; j_call: TRBJ1-1; v_call: TRBV9; cdr3_aa: ASSATLGGGRITEAF
d_call: NA; j_call: TRBJ1-1; v_call: TRBV5-1; cdr3_aa: ASRALRDTEAF
d_call: NA; j_call: TRBJ2-3; v_call: TRBV5-1; cdr3_aa: ASSRDTSTDTQY
d_call: NA; j_call: TRBJ1-3; v_call: TRBV25-1; cdr3_aa: ASSEGTDGSGNTIY
d_call: TRBD2; j_call: TRBJ2-3; v_call: TRBV15; cdr3_aa: ATSPGGAGDTQY
d_call: NA; j_call: TRBJ1-5; v_call: TRBV30; cdr3_aa: ACQAGSQPQH
d_call: NA; j_call: TRBJ2-1; v_call: TRBV18; cdr3_aa: ASSPKGQLRDEQF
d_call: NA; j_call: TRBJ2-7; v_call: TRBV5-1; cdr3_aa: ASSRRGSSYEQY
d_call: TRBD2; j_call: TRBJ2-7; v_call: TRBV5-1; cdr3_aa: ASSLGLATYEQY
d_call: NA; j_call: TRBJ2-1; v_call: TRBV9; cdr3_aa: ASSVAGDRYNEQF
d_call: TRBD2; j_call: TRBJ2-1; v_call: TRBV29-1; cdr3_aa: SVEDGGLAGGSSYNEQF
d_call: NA; j_call: TRBJ2-1; v_call: TRBV27; cdr3_aa: ASSWLRGSYNEQF
d_call: TRBD2; j_call: TRBJ2-3; v_call: TRBV5-6; cdr3_aa: ASSGGASGPDTQY
d_call: TRBD2; j_call: TRBJ2-1; v_call: TRBV6-1; cdr3_aa: ASSEAKLAGRAYNEQF
d_call: TRBD2; j_call: TRBJ2-7; v_call: TRBV5-1; cdr3_aa: ASSLGPLAGDSYEQY
d_call: NA; j_call: TRBJ1-5; v_call: TRBV6-5; cdr3_aa: ASSRAGVGDQPQH
d_call: TRBD1; j_call: TRBJ1-3; v_call: TRBV28; cdr3_aa: ASSFTTGTGGPGNTIY
d_call: TRBD1; j_call: TRBJ2-7; v_call: TRBV9; cdr3_aa: ASSPDRGIYEQY
d_call: NA; j_call: TRBJ2-7; v_call: TRBV9; cdr3_aa: ASSEGPRSYEQY
d_call: TRBD2; j_call: TRBJ2-1; v_call: TRBV4-1; cdr3_aa: ASSQVGLGEQF
d_call: NA; j_call: TRBJ1-1; v_call: TRBV29-1; cdr3_aa: SVRGIPNTEAF
d_call: NA; j_call: TRBJ1-2; v_call: TRBV13; cdr3_aa: ASSLGYPAPDYGYT
d_call: NA; j_call: TRBJ2-5; v_call: TRBV5-1; cdr3_aa: ASTTGVWGETQY